This T cell receptor beta chain appears in the sequencing data of a study of T cell repertoires in cytomegalovirus infection. Study context: Matching HLA type, along with CMV infection, was indicated by public TCR beta signatures. Study results and limitations: In two of eight donors, the top clonotype was HLA-C-restricted CMV-specific.

One entry per CDR3 protein, called by TCRdb with MiXCR from the reads. The table records a few hundred thousand distinct CDR3 sequences, over 7.5% of them present only once. Only a few counts were recorded for this clonotype. Its cognate antigen is unknown. V was pared by 2 bases and J by 10 bases, with 18 bases between. From germline, CDR1 is MDHEN and CDR2 SYDVKM. The CDR3 has 15 amino acids. The specimen sequenced was PBMCs. The source of this sequence is a human donor in good health (CMV status not recorded). Some clones in this sample may be carry-over from other donors' samples. The chain links TRBV28 to TRBJ2-4; possible D gene TRBD2, 6 bases. The CDR3: CASSLGGASPRIQYF. CDR3 bases: TGTGCCAGCAGTTTAGGAGGGGCGTCACCCCGAATTCAGTACTTC.